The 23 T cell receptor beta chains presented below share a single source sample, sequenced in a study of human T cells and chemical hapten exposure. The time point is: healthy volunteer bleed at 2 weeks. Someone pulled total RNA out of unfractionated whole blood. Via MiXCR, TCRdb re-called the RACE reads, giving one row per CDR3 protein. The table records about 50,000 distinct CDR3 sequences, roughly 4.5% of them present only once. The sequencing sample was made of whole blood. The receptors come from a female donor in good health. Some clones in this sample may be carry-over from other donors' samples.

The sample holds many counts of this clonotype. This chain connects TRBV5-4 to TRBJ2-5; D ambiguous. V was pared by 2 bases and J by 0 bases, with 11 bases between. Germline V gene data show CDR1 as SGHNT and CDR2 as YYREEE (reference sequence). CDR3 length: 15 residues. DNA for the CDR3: TGTGCCAGCAGCTTCGGCCAGGAGTACCAAGAGACCCAGTACTTC. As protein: CASSFGQEYQETQYF.

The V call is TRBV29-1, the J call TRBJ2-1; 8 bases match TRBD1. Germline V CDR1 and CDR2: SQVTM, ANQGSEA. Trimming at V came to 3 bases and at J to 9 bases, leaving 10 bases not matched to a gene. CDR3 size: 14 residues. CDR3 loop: CSVDPTGQAREQFF. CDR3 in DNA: TGCAGCGTTGACCCAACGGGACAGGCTCGTGAGCAGTTCTTC.

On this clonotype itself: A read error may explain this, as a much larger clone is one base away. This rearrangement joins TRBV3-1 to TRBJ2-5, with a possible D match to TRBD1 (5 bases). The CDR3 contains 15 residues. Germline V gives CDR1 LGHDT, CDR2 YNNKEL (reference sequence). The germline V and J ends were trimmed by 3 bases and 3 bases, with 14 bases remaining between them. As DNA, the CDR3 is TGTGCCAGCAGCCACGAAATTAGGGGTGAAGAGACCCAGTACTTC. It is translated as CASSHEIRGEETQYF.

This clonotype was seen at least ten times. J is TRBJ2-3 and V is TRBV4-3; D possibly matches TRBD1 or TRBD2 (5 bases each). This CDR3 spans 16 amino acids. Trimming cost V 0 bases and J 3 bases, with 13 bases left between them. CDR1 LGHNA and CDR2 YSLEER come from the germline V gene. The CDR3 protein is CASSQDWDVGTDTQYF. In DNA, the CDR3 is TGCGCCAGCAGCCAAGATTGGGACGTAGGGACAGATACGCAGTATTTT.

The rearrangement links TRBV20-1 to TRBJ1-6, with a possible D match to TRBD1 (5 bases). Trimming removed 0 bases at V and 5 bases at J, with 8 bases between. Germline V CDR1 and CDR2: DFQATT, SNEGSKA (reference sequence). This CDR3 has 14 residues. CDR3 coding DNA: TGCAGTGCTAGAGAGACAGCCGATAATTCACCCCTCCACTTT. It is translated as CSARETADNSPLHF.

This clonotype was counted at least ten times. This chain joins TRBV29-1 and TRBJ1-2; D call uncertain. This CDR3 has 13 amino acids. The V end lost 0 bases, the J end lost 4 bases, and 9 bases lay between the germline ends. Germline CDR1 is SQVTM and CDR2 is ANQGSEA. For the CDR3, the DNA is TGCAGCGTTGAAGACTTGGCAGTCTATGGCTACACCTTC. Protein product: CSVEDLAVYGYTF.

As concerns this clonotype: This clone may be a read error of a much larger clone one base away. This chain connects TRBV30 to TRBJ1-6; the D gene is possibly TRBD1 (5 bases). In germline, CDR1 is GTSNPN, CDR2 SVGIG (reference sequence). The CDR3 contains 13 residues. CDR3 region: CAWSAGTPPPLNF. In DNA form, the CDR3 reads TGTGCCTGGAGCGCGGGGACCCCACCACCCCTCAACTTT.

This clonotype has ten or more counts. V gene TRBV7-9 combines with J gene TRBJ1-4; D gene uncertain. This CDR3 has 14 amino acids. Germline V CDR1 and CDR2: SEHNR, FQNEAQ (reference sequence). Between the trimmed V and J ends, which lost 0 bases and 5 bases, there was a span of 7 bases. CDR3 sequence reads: CASSLAGSNEKLFF. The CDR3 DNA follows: TGTGCCAGCAGCTTAGCGGGGTCAAATGAAAAACTGTTTTTT.

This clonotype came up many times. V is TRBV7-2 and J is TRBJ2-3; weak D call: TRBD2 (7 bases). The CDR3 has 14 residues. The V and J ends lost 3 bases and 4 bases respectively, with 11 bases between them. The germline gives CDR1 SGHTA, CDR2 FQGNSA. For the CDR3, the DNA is TGTGCCAGCAGCTTGGGGGGGGCCTCAGATACGCAGTATTTT. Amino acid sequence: CASSLGGASDTQYF. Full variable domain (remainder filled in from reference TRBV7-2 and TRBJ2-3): GAGVSQSPSNKVTEKGKDVELRCDPISGHTALYWYRQSLGQGLEFLIYFQGNSAPDKSGLPSDRFSAERTGGSVSTLTIQRTQQEDSAVYLCASSLGGASDTQYFGPGTRLTVL.

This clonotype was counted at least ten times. CDR3 sequence: CATSHNEQFF. DNA of the CDR3: TGTGCCACCAGCCACAATGAGCAGTTCTTC. The rearrangement uses TRBV12-3 or TRBV12-4 and TRBJ2-1; no firm D call. Trimming shortened V by 10 bases and J by 5 bases, and 6 bases separated the two germline ends. CDR3 length: 10 amino acids.

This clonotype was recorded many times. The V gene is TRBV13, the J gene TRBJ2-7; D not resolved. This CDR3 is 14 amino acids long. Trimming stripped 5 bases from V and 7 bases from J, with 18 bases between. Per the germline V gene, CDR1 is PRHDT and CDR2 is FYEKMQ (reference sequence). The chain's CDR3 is CASSPRFPAAEQYF. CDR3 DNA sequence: TGTGCCAGCAGCCCTCGTTTCCCCGCCGCGGAGCAGTACTTC.

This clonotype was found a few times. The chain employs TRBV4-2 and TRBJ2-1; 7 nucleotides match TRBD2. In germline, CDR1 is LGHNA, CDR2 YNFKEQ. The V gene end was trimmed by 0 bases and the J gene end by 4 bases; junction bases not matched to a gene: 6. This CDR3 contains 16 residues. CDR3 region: CASSQDWASGYNEQFF. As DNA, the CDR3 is TGTGCCAGCAGCCAAGATTGGGCTAGCGGTTACAATGAGCAGTTCTTC.

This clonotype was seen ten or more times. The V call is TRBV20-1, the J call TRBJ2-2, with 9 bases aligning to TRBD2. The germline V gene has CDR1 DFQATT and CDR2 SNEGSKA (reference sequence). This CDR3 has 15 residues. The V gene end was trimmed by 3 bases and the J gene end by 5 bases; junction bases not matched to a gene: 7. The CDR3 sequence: CSARALAGMTGELFF. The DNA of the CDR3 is TGCAGTGCTAGGGCGCTAGCGGGGATGACCGGGGAGCTGTTTTTT.

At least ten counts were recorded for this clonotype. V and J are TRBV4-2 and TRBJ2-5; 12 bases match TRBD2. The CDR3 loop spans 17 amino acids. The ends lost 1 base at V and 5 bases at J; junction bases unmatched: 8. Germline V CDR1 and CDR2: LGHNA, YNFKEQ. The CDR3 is CASSQGLAGGIEETQYF. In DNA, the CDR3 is TGTGCCAGCAGCCAAGGGCTAGCGGGGGGGATTGAGGAGACCCAGTACTTC.

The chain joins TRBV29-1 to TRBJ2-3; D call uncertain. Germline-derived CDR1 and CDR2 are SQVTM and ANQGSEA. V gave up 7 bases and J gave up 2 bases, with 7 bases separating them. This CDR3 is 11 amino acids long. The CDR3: CSAAFTDTQYF. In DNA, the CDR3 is TGCAGCGCCGCGTTCACAGATACGCAGTATTTT.

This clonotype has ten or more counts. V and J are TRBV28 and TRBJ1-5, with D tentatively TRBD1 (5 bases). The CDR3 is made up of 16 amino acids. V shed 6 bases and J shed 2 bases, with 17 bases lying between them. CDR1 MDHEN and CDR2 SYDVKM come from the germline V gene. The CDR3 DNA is TGTGCCAGCAGCAAACCTACAGGTTTTGGCAATCAGCCCCAGCATTTT. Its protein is CASSKPTGFGNQPQHF.

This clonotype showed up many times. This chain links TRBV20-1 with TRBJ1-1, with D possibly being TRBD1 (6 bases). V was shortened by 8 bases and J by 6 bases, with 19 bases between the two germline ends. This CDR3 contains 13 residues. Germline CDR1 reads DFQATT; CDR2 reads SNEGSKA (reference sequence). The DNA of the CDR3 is TGCAGTACTTCATGGCGGGGGGCTCCTGAAGCTTTCTTT. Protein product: CSTSWRGAPEAFF.

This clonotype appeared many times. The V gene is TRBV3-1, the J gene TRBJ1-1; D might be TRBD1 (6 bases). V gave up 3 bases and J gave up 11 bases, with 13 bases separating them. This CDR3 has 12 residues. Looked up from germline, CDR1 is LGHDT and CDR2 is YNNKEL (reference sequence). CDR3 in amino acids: CASSQPSGGAFF. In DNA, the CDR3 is TGTGCCAGCAGCCAGCCATCGGGGGGCGCTTTCTTT.

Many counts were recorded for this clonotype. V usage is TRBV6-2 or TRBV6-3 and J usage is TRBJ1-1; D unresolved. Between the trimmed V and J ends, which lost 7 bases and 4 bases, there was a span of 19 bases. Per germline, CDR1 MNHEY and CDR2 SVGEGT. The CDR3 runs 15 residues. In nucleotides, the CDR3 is TGTGCCAGCATCCTGGGGAAAGGGCAGCTCACTGAAGCTTTCTTT. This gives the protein CASILGKGQLTEAFF.

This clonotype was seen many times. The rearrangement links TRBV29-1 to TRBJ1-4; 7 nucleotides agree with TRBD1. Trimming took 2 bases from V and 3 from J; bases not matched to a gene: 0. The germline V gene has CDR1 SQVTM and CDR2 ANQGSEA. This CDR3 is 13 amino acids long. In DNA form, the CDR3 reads TGCAGCGTTGAACAGGGGGCTAATGAAAAACTGTTTTTT. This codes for CSVEQGANEKLFF. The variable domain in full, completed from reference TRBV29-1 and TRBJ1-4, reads SAVISQKPSRDICQRGTSLTIQCQVDSQVTMMFWYRQQPGQSLTLIATANQGSEATYESGFVIDKFPISRPNLTFSTLTVSNMSPEDSSIYLCSVEQGANEKLFFGSGTQLSVL.

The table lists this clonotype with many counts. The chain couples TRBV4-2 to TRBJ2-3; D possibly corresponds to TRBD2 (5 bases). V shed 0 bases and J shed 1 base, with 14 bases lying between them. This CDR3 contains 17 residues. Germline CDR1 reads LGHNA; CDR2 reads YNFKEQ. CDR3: CASSQEGTGRRTDTQYF. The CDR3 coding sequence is TGTGCCAGCAGCCAAGAAGGTACGGGGAGACGCACAGATACGCAGTATTTT.

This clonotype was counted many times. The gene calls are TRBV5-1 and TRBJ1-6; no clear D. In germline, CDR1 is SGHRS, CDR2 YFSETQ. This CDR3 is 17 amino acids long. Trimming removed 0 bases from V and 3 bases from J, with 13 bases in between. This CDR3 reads CASSLAAGEDYNSPLHF. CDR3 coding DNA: TGCGCCAGCAGCTTGGCCGCTGGTGAAGACTATAATTCACCCCTCCACTTT.

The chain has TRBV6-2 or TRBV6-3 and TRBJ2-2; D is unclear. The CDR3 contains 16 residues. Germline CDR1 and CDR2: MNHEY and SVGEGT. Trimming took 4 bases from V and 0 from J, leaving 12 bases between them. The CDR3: CASSSPQGPNTGELFF. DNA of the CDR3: TGTGCCAGCAGTTCTCCGCAAGGACCGAACACCGGGGAGCTGTTTTTT.